These 9 T cell receptor beta chains were all obtained from the same sample, sequenced in a study of identical twins. A single record per CDR3 protein comes from TCRdb applying MiXCR to the 5' RACE reads. The sample has about 240,000 distinct CDR3 sequences; roughly a tenth are singletons. The material sequenced was memory T cells sorted from blood. The receptors originated from a man aged 50-60 years in good health.

This clonotype was counted many times. The chain is built from TRBV18 and TRBJ2-5, with D possibly TRBD2 on 5 matching bases. The CDR3 extends over 17 amino acids. Trimming took 3 bases from V and 0 from J, leaving 17 bases between them. From germline, CDR1 is KGHSH and CDR2 LQKENI. CDR3 in amino acids: CASSPFSGIGYQETQYF. The CDR3 region has the DNA TGTGCCAGCTCACCTTTCTCCGGGATTGGGTACCAAGAGACCCAGTACTTC.

This clonotype was seen ten or more times. The chain is built from TRBV4-3 and TRBJ2-2; 9 bases line up with TRBD2. The V gene end was trimmed by 4 bases and the J gene end by 3 bases; junction bases not matched to a gene: 3. Germline V gives CDR1 LGHNA, CDR2 YSLEER. The CDR3 runs to 15 residues. The CDR3 bases are TGCGCCAGCAGCCCGAGGACTAGCGACACCGGGGAGCTGTTTTTT. The encoded protein is CASSPRTSDTGELFF.

This clonotype has a count of ten or more. The J gene is TRBJ2-3, the V gene TRBV7-9, with D possibly matching TRBD2 (5 bases). Trimming took off 5 bases at V and 0 bases at J, with 18 bases between the two ends. From germline, CDR1 is SEHNR and CDR2 FQNEAQ (reference sequence). The CDR3 runs 17 residues. The CDR3 DNA reads TGTGCCAGCAGCCCGCGTGAACGGGAAAATAGCACAGATACGCAGTATTTT. It translates to CASSPRERENSTDTQYF.

Ten or more counts support this clonotype. The V gene is TRBV20-1, the J gene TRBJ2-2, with D maybe TRBD1 (6 bases). The germline V and J ends were trimmed by 6 bases and 3 bases, with 8 bases remaining between them. This CDR3 has 12 residues. Germline V gene data show CDR1 as DFQATT and CDR2 as SNEGSKA (reference sequence). DNA for the CDR3: TGCAGTGCAGGGGGAGACACCGGGGAGCTGTTTTTT. This codes for CSAGGDTGELFF.

The chain couples TRBV14 to TRBJ2-1, with 7 bases matching TRBD2. This CDR3 spans 16 amino acids. The V and J ends lost 5 bases and 2 bases, in that order; junction bases with no gene match: 9. Germline V CDR1 and CDR2: SGHDN, FVKESK. The CDR3 DNA is TGTGCCAGCAGCTTTCGCGGGAGCCCGGCCTACAATGAGCAGTTCTTC. This codes for CASSFRGSPAYNEQFF.

This clonotype showed up just a few times. The chain is built from TRBV11-2 and TRBJ2-7, with 16 bases lining up with TRBD2. The V segment lost 2 bases and the J segment 4 bases; nucleotides outside the gene matches: 2. The CDR3 spans 16 residues. Germline V gene data show CDR1 as SGHAT and CDR2 as FQNNGV. In DNA form, the CDR3 reads TGTGCCAGCAGCTTATCGGGACTAGCGGGAGGGTACGAGCAGTACTTC. Its translation is CASSLSGLAGGYEQYF.

This clonotype was seen many times. CDR3 sequence: CASSYSSGTGEAEAFF. In DNA form, the CDR3 reads TGTGCCAGCAGTTACTCGAGTGGGACAGGGGAGGCTGAAGCTTTCTTT. The chain combines TRBV6-5 with TRBJ1-1; TRBD1 matches at 10 bases. The CDR3 extends over 16 amino acids. CDR1 is MNHEY, CDR2 SVGAGI, per germline. After removal of 0 bases from V and 6 bases from J, the junction contained 7 bases not matched to a gene.

There are a few counts of this clonotype. The V call is TRBV6-6, the J call TRBJ1-5, with D unresolved. Trimming took 7 bases from V and 4 from J, leaving 11 bases between them. This CDR3 has 13 residues. Germline-derived CDR1 and CDR2 are MNHNY and SVGAGI (reference sequence). The CDR3, as DNA: TGTGCCAGCAAGCCGTACCGAAATCAGCCCCAGCATTTT. Translation gives CASKPYRNQPQHF.

This clonotype has at least ten counts. The chain has TRBV27 and TRBJ1-5; no definite D call. This CDR3 comprises 15 residues. CDR1 and CDR2 from the germline V gene are MNHEY and SMNVEV (reference sequence). With 3 bases removed from V and 2 bases from J, the gap between germline ends came to 11 bases. The CDR3 protein is CASSLSLVGNQPQHF. CDR3 nucleotides: TGTGCCAGCAGTTTGTCCCTGGTAGGCAATCAGCCCCAGCATTTT.